This T cell receptor beta chain was obtained from a study of T cells in tumors after PD-1 blockade. Across the study: Patients received pembrolizumab 200 mg every 3 weeks or cemiplimab 350 mg every 2 weeks. Some patients also took daily vismodegib 150 mg during anti-PD-1 treatment.

The CDR3 is 15 amino acids. From germline, CDR1 is ENHRY and CDR2 SYGVKD. V shed 10 bases and J 7 bases; nucleotides not matched to a gene: 13. This clone occurred a few times. Assay: immunoSEQ multiplex PCR; the TCRdb copy retains only in-frame clones and omits some. Altogether approximately 63,000 clones are present, around two thirds being singletons, with the ten largest covering about 4.8%. This sample comprised PBMCs, obtained after anti-PD-1 treatment. This rearrangement joins TRBV10-3 to TRBJ2-2; 9 nucleotides align to TRBD1. This sequence was found in a human donor with basal cell carcinoma. CDR3 nucleotides: TGTGCCACCAACCCCACAGGGGGCATGGACGGGGAGCTGTTTTTT. It encodes CATNPTGGMDGELFF.